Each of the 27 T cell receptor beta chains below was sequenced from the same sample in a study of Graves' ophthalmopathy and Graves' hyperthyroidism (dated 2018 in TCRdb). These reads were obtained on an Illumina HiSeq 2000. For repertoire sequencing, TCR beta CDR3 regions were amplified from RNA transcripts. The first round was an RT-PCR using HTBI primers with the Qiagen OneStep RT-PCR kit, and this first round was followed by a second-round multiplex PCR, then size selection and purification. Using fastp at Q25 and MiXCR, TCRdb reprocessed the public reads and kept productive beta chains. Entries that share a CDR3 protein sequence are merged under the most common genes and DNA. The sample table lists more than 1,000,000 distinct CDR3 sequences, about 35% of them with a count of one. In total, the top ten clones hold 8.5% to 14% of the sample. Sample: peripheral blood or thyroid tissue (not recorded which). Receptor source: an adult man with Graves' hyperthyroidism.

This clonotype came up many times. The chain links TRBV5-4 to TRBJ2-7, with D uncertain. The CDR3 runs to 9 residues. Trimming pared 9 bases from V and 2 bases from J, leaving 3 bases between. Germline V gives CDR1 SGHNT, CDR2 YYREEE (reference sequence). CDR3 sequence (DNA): TGTGCCATACCCTACGAGCAGTACTTC. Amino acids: CAIPYEQYF.

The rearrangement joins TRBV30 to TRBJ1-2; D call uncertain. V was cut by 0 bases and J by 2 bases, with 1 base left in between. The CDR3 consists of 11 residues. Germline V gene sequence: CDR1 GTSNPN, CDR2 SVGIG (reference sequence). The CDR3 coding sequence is TGTGCCTGGAGTGTCAACTATGGCTACACCTTC. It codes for CAWSVNYGYTF.

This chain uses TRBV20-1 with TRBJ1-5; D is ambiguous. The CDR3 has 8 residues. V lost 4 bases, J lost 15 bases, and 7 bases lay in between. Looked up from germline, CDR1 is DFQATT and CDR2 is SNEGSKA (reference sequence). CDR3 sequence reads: CSAISRHF. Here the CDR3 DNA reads TGCAGTGCTATTTCCCGGCATTTT.

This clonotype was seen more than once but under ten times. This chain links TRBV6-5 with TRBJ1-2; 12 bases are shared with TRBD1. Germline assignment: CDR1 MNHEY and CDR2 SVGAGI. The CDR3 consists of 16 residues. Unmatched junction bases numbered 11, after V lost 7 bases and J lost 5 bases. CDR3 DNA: TGTGCCAGCATCCCAAGGGGGACAGGGGGCACGTATGGCTACACCTTC. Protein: CASIPRGTGGTYGYTF.

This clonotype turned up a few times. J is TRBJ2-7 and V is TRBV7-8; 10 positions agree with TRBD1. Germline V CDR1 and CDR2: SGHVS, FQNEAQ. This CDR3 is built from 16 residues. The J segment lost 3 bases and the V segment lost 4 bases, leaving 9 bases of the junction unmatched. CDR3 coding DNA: TGTGCCAGCAGCTCCTACCCGGGACAGGGGTACTACGAGCAGTACTTC. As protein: CASSSYPGQGYYEQYF.

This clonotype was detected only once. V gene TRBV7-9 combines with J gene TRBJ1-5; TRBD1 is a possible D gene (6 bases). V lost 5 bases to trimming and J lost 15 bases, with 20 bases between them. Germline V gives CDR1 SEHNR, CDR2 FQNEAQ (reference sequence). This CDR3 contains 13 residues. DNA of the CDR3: TGTGCCAGCAGCCCGACCTCGGACGGGACACGGCATTTT. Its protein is CASSPTSDGTRHF.

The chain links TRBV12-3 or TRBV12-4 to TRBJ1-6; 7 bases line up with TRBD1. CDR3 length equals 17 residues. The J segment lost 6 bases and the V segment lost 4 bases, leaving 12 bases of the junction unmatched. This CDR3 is CASSSVPFRDSNSPLHF. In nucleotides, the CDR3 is TGTGCCAGCAGTTCCGTACCCTTCAGGGACAGTAATTCACCCCTCCACTTT.

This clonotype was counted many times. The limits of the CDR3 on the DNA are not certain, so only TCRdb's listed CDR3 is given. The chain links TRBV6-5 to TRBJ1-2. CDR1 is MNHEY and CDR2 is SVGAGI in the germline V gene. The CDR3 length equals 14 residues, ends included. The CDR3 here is CASSSSEGGYGYTF.

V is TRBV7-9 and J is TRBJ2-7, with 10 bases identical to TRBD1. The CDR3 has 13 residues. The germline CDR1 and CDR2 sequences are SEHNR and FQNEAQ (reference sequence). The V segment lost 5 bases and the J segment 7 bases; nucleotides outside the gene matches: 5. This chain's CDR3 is CASSPTGGIEQYF. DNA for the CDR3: TGTGCCAGCAGCCCGACAGGGGGCATAGAGCAGTACTTC.

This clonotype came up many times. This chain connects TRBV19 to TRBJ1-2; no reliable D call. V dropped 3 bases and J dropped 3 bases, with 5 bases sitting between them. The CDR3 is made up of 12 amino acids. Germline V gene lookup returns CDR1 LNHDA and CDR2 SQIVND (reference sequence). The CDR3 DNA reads TGTGCCAGTAGTATCCGCGACTATGGCTACACCTTC. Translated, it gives CASSIRDYGYTF. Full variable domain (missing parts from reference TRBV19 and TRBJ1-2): DGGITQSPKYLFRKEGQNVTLSCEQNLNHDAMYWYRQDPGQGLRLIYYSQIVNDFQKGDIAEGYSVSREKKESFPLTVTSAQKNPTAFYLCASSIRDYGYTFGSGTRLTVV.

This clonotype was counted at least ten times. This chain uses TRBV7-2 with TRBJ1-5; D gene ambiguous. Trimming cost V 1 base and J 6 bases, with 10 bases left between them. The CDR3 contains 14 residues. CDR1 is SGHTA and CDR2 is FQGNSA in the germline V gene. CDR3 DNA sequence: TGTGCCAGCAGCTTAGGGGGTAGGAGTCAGCCCCAGCATTTT. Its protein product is CASSLGGRSQPQHF. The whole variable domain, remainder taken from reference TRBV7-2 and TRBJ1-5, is GAGVSQSPSNKVTEKGKDVELRCDPISGHTALYWYRQSLGQGLEFLIYFQGNSAPDKSGLPSDRFSAERTGGSVSTLTIQRTQQEDSAVYLCASSLGGRSQPQHFGDGTRLSIL.

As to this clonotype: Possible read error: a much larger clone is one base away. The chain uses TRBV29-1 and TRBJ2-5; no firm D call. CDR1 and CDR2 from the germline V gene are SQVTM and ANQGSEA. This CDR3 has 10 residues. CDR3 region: CRVFQETQYF. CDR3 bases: TGCCGCGTTTTTCAAGAGACCCAGTACTTC.

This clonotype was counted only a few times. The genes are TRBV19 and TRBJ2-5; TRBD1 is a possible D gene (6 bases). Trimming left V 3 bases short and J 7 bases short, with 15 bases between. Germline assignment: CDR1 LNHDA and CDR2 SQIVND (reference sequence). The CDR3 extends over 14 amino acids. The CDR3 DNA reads TGTGCCAGTAGTATTGGGGGCAGCTCAGCGACCCAGTACTTC. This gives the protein CASSIGGSSATQYF.

The CDR3 region has the DNA TGTGCCACCAGTGATTTGGCAGGGGAGCAGTTCTTC. Translated: CATSDLAGEQFF. The J gene is TRBJ2-1, the V gene TRBV24-1; maybe TRBD1 (5 bases). Looked up from germline, CDR1 is KGHDR and CDR2 is SFDVKD. Trimming took off 0 bases at V and 10 bases at J, with 6 bases between the two ends. There are 12 residues in the CDR3.

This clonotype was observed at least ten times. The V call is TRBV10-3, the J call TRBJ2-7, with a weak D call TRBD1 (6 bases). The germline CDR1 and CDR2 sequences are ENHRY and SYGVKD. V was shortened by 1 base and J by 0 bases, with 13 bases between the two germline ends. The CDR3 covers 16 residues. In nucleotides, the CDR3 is TGTGCCATCAGTGAGTTGGGCTCGGGACACTCCTACGAGCAGTACTTC. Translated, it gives CAISELGSGHSYEQYF.

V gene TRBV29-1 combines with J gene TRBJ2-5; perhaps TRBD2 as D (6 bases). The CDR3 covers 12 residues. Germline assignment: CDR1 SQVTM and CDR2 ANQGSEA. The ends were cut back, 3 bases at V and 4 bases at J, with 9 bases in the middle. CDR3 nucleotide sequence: TGCAGCGTTGATTCGGGGGTAGAGACCCAGTACTTC. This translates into CSVDSGVETQYF.

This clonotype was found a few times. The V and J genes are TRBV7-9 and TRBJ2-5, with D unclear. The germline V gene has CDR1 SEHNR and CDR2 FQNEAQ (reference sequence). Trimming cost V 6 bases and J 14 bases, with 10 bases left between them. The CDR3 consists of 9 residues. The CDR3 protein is CASRGTNYF. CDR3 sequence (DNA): TGTGCCAGCAGAGGAACAAATTACTTC.

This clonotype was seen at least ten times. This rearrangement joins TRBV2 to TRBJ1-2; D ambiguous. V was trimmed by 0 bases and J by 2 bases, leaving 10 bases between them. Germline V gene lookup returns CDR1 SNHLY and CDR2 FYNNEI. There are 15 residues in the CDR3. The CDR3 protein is CASSEAPQLNYGYTF. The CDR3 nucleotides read TGTGCCAGCAGTGAAGCGCCACAATTAAACTATGGCTACACCTTC.

CDR3: CAISPGTGNSAFF. The CDR3 DNA is TGTGCCATCAGTCCCGGGACAGGGAATTCTGCTTTCTTT. The chain combines TRBV10-3 with TRBJ1-1; 9 nucleotides align to TRBD1. Trimming at V came to 5 bases and at J to 11 bases, leaving 9 bases not matched to a gene. The CDR3 is 13 residues long. Germline values: CDR1 ENHRY, CDR2 SYGVKD.

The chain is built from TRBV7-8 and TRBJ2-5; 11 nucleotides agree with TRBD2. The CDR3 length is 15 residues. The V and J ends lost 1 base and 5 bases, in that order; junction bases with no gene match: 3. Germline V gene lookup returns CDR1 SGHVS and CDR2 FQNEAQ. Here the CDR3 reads CASSLVRTSGETQYF. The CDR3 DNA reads TGTGCCAGCAGCTTAGTACGGACTAGCGGGGAGACCCAGTACTTC.

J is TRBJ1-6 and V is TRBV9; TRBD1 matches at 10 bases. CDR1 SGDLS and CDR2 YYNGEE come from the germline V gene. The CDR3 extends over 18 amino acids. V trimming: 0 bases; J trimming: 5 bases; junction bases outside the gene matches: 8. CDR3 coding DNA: TGTGCCAGCAGCGTAGCCCCCCTGGGGACAGGGGATAATTCACCCCTCCACTTT. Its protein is CASSVAPLGTGDNSPLHF.

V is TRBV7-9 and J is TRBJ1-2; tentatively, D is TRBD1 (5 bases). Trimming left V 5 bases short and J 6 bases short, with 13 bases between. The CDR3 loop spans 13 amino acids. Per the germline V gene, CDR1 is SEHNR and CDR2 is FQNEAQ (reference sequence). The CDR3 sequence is CASSRDRDHGYTF. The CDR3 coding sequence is TGTGCCAGCAGCCGGGACCGAGACCATGGCTACACCTTC.

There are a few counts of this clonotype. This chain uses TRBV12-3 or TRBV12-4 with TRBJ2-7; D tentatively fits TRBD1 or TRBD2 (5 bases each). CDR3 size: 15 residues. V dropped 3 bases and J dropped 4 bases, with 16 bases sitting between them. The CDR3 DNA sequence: TGTGCCAGCAGTTTGGGACCGAGACAGAAATACGAGCAGTACTTC. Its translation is CASSLGPRQKYEQYF.

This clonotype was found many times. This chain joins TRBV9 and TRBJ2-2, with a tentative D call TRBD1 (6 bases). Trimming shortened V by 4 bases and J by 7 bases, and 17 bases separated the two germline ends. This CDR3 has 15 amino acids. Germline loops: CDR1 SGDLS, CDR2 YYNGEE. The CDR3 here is CASSSHTGFVGELFF. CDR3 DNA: TGTGCCAGCAGCTCCCATACAGGGTTTGTCGGGGAGCTGTTTTTT. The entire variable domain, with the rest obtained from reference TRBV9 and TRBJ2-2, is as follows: DSGVTQTPKHLITATGQRVTLRCSPRSGDLSVYWYQQSLDQGLQFLIQYYNGEERAKGNILERFSAQQFPDLHSELNLSSLELGDSALYFCASSSHTGFVGELFFGEGSRLTVL.

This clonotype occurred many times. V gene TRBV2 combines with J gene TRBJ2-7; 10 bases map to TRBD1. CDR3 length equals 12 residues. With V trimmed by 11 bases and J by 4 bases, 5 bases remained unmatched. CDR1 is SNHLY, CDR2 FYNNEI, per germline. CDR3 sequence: CAGRTGGYEQYF. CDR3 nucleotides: TGTGCCGGGAGGACAGGGGGGTACGAGCAGTACTTC.

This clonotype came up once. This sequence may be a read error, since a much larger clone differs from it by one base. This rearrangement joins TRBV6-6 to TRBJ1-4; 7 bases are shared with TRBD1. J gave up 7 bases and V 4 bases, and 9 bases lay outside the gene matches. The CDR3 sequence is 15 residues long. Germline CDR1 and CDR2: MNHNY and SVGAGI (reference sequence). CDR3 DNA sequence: TGTGCCAGCAGTTTACAGGGGAGCTGGGGTGAAAAACTGTTTTTT. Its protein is CASSLQGSWGEKLFF.

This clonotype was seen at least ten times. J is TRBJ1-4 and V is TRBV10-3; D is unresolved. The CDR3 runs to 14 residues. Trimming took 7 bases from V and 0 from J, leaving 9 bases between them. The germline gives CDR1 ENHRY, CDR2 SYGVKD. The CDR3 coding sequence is TGTGCCATCAAGCGGAGTGCAACTAATGAAAAACTGTTTTTT. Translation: CAIKRSATNEKLFF.